The clone carrying this TCR beta chain occurred once. The data stem from a study of breast tumors, draining lymph nodes, adjacent tissues. The lymph nodes were axillary draining lymph nodes from breast cancer patients. TCRdb redid the calling of the multiplex PCR reads with MiXCR, one entry per CDR3 protein. The sample records over 200,000 distinct CDR3 sequences, roughly 32% being singletons. Trimming stripped 1 base from V and 6 bases from J, with 22 bases between. This CDR3 spans 17 amino acids. Germline values: CDR1 SGHVS, CDR2 FNYEAQ. This TCR was sampled from a female donor with breast cancer. Some clones in this sample may be carry-over from other donors' samples. The V gene is TRBV7-6, the J gene TRBJ2-7; D is possibly TRBD1 or TRBD2 (9 bases each). The sequencing sample was made of axillary lymph node tissue. The DNA for the CDR3 is TGTGCCAGCAGCTTAGGCCTAGCGGGACAGGGAGGAGGCGAGCAGTACTTC. Amino acids: CASSLGLAGQGGGEQYF.